A selection of T cell receptor beta chains follows, all from one sample in a study of lymphopenia after photon versus proton radiotherapy. TCRdb's copy holds only in-frame clones and misses some; the assay was immunoSEQ multiplex PCR. Among tens of thousands of clones listed, more than 75% were seen once. The source was peripheral blood, collected from a patient treated with photon-based radiotherapy. All receptors derive from a man in his forties or fifties with gastric cancer. Each CDR3 is given with its conserved first and last residue. A D gene is named only where the DNA matches it firmly. The size field is filled for only some rows; it gives once, few, many or a size class.

J	size	D	V	CDR3	DNA
TRBJ2-5	.	.	TRBV11-3	CASSSSSWETQYF	TGTGCCAGCAGCTCCTCTAGCTGGGAGACCCAGTACTTC
TRBJ1-2	.	.	TRBV7-8	CASSLGTEYGYTF	TGTGCCAGCAGCTTAGGGACAGAGTATGGCTACACCTTC
TRBJ2-3	.	TRBD2	TRBV4-1	CASSQMGLAGGPSVTDTQYF	TGCGCCAGCAGCCAGATGGGACTAGCGGGAGGGCCATCGGTCACAGATACGCAGTATTTT
TRBJ1-5	.	TRBD1	TRBV19	CASSIGDRVNQPQHF	TGTGCCAGTAGTATCGGCGACAGGGTCAATCAGCCCCAGCATTTT
TRBJ1-1	.	.	TRBV29-1	CSVLNTEAFF	TGCAGCGTTTTGAACACTGAAGCTTTCTTT
TRBJ2-7	.	TRBD2	TRBV10-3	CAISEIGGGSYEQYF	TGTGCCATCAGTGAGATCGGGGGGGGCTCCTACGAGCAGTACTTC
TRBJ1-1	.	.	TRBV4-2	CASSPEGADTEAFF	TGTGCCAGCAGCCCCGAAGGGGCGGACACTGAAGCTTTCTTT
TRBJ2-7	.	.	TRBV19	CASSTGSGGYEQYF	TGTGCCAGTAGTACCGGGTCCGGGGGCTACGAGCAGTACTTC
TRBJ2-1	.	TRBD1	TRBV18	CASALRGQSSYNEQFF	TGTGCCAGCGCTCTCCGGGGACAGAGCTCCTACAATGAGCAGTTCTTC
TRBJ2-2	.	.	TRBV6-5	CASSYYVGGTGELFF	TGTGCCAGCAGTTACTATGTGGGGGGCACCGGGGAGCTGTTTTTT
TRBJ1-5	.	TRBD1	TRBV6-5	CASSSDRGRQPQHF	TGTGCCAGCAGCTCCGACAGGGGCCGCCAGCCCCAGCATTTT
TRBJ2-3	.	.	TRBV10-1	CASSESPSTDTQYF	TGCGCCAGCAGTGAGTCCCCAAGCACAGATACGCAGTATTTT
TRBJ2-1	.	TRBD1	TRBV29-1	CSMNRGGDEQFF	TGCAGCATGAACAGGGGCGGCGATGAGCAGTTCTTC
TRBJ2-3	.	TRBD2	TRBV4-1	CASSPVALTRRGGDTQYF	TGCGCCAGCAGCCCAGTGGCATTAACTAGACGGGGAGGGGATACGCAGTATTTT
TRBJ2-5	.	.	TRBV4-1	CASSRLVGETQYF	TGCGCCAGCAGCCGGCTAGTGGGAGAGACCCAGTACTTC
TRBJ2-1	.	.	TRBV7-8	CASSFRGPYNEQFF	TGTGCCAGCAGCTTCCGGGGCCCCTACAATGAGCAGTTCTTC
TRBJ1-1	.	.	TRBV18	CASSGADEAFF	TGTGCCAGCTCAGGGGCGGATGAAGCTTTCTTT
TRBJ2-3	.	TRBD2	TRBV4-2	CASSQVSGRLLDTQYF	TGTGCCAGCAGCCAAGTAAGCGGGAGACTTTTGGATACGCAGTATTTT
TRBJ2-5	.	.	TRBV5-4	CASSLEGRAQYF	TGTGCCAGCAGCTTGGAGGGTAGGGCCCAGTACTTC
TRBJ1-2	.	TRBD1	TRBV10-3	CAISEVPGGGGYTF	TGTGCCATCAGTGAGGTACCAGGGGGCGGCGGCTACACCTTC
TRBJ2-3	.	TRBD2	TRBV28	CASSYHPGLARTDTQYF	TGTGCCAGCAGTTACCATCCGGGACTAGCACGCACAGATACGCAGTATTTT
TRBJ1-1	.	.	TRBV10-2	CASRTTVRNTEAFF	TGCGCCAGCAGAACGACAGTACGGAACACTGAAGCTTTCTTT
TRBJ2-7	.	TRBD1	TRBV18	CASSSGTAYEQYF	TGTGCCAGCTCATCCGGGACAGCCTACGAGCAGTACTTC
TRBJ1-1	.	TRBD1	TRBV6-5	CASSYSQGQGLEAFF	TGTGCCAGCAGTTACTCCCAGGGACAGGGGTTAGAAGCTTTCTTT
TRBJ2-3	.	TRBD2	TRBV5-1	CASSSGPAGEDTQYF	TGCGCCAGCAGCTCGGGACCCGCGGGGGAAGATACGCAGTATTTT
TRBJ1-3	.	.	TRBV5-6	CASSLSGSGNTIYF	TGTGCCAGCAGCTTATCCGGGTCTGGAAACACCATATATTTT
TRBJ1-3	.	TRBD1	TRBV12-5	CASGSQGAGGNTIYF	TGTGCTAGTGGTTCACAGGGGGCTGGTGGAAACACCATATATTTT
TRBJ1-3	.	.	TRBV5-4	CASSLAGQGNTIYF	TGTGCCAGCAGCTTGGCCGGCCAAGGAAACACCATATATTTT
TRBJ1-2	.	.	TRBV5-5	CASSLEGLDGYTF	TGTGCCAGCAGCTTGGAGGGGCTTGACGGCTACACCTTC
TRBJ2-1	few	TRBD1	TRBV5-5	CASSLFRWDREFF	TGTGCCAGCAGCTTATTCCGTTGGGACAGGGAGTTCTTC
TRBJ2-7	.	TRBD1	TRBV19	CASSIPGQTYEQYF	TGTGCCAGTAGTATTCCGGGACAGACCTACGAGCAGTACTTC
TRBJ1-2	.	.	TRBV27	CASRKSGREGYTF	TGTGCCAGCAGGAAGTCTGGCAGGGAAGGCTACACCTTC
TRBJ1-2	few	.	TRBV10-3	CAISQMPDRPIYGYTF	TGTGCCATCAGTCAGATGCCAGACAGGCCAATCTATGGCTACACCTTC
TRBJ2-7	.	TRBD2	TRBV19	CASSILISGRGEQYF	TGTGCCAGTAGTATTCTTATAAGCGGGAGAGGGGAGCAGTACTTC
TRBJ1-2	.	.	TRBV29-1	CSVSDYGYTF	TGCAGCGTTTCAGACTATGGCTACACCTTC
TRBJ1-1	.	.	TRBV30	CAWSVGRSVTTEAFF	TGTGCCTGGAGTGTGGGCAGAAGTGTGACCACTGAAGCTTTCTTT
TRBJ2-1	once	TRBD2	TRBV5-1	CASSFVGGSSYNEQFF	TGCGCCAGCAGCTTTGTGGGAGGGAGCTCCTACAATGAGCAGTTCTTC
TRBJ2-5	.	.	TRBV18	CASSPNEGETQYF	TGTGCCAGCTCACCAAACGAGGGGGAGACCCAGTACTTC
TRBJ2-1	.	.	TRBV10-3	CAISGAVGEQFF	TGTGCCATCTCGGGGGCCGTCGGTGAGCAGTTCTTC
TRBJ2-5	once	.	TRBV4-1	CASSQAGTFDRETQYF	TGCGCCAGCAGCCAGGCCGGGACGTTCGATCGGGAGACCCAGTACTTC
TRBJ2-7	.	.	TRBV27	CASSLSRLAHGGEQYF	TGTGCCAGCAGTTTATCTCGGCTAGCACACGGGGGCGAGCAGTACTTC
TRBJ2-7	.	TRBD1	TRBV18	CASSPTGGFHEQYF	TGTGCCAGCTCACCAACAGGGGGGTTCCACGAGCAGTACTTC